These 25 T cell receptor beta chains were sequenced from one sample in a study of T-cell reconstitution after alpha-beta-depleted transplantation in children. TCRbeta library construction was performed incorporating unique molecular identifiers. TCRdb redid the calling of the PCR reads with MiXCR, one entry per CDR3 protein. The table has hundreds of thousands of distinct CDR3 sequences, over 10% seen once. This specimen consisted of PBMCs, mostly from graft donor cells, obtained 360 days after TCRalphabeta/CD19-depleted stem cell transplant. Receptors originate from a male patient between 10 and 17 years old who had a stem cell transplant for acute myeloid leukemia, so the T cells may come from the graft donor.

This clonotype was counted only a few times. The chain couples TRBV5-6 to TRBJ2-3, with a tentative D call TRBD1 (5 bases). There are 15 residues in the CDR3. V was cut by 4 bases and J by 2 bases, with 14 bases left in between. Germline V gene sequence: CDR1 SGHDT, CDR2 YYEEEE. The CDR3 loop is CASSPGWGSTDTQYF. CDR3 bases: TGTGCCAGCAGCCCAGGATGGGGCTCCACAGATACGCAGTATTTT.

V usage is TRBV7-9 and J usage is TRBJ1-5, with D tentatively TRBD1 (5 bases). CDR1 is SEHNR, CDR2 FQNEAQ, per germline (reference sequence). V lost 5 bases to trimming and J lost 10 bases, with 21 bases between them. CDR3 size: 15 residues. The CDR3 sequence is CASSVSGTGGEPQHF. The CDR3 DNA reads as TGTGCCAGCAGCGTAAGCGGGACTGGGGGGGAACCCCAGCATTTT.

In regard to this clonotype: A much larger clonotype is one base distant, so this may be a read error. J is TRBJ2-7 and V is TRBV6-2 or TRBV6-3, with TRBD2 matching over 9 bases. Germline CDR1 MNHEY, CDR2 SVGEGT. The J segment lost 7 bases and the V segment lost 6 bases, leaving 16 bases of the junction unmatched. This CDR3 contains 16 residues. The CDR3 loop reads CASSALTSSGINEQYF. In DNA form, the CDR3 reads TGTGCCAGCAGCGCTCTTACTTCTAGCGGGATCAATGAGCAGTACTTC.

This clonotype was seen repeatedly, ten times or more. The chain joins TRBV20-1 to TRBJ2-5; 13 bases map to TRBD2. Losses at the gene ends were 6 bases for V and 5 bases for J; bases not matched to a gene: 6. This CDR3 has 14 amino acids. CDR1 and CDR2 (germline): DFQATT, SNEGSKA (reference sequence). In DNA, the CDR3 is TGCAGTGCGCAACTAGCGGGAGGGCCGGAGACCCAGTACTTC. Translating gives CSAQLAGGPETQYF.

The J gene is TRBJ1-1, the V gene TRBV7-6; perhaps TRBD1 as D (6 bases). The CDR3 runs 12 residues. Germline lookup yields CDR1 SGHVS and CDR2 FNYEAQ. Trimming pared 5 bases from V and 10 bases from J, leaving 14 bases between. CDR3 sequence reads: CASSALQGRAFF. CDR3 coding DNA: TGTGCCAGCAGCGCCTTACAGGGACGAGCTTTCTTT.

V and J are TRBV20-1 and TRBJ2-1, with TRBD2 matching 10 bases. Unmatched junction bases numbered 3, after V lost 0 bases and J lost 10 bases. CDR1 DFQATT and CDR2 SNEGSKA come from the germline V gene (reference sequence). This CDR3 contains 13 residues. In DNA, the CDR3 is TGCAGTGCTAGAGACCTACTAGCGGGGGAGCAGTTCTTC. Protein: CSARDLLAGEQFF.

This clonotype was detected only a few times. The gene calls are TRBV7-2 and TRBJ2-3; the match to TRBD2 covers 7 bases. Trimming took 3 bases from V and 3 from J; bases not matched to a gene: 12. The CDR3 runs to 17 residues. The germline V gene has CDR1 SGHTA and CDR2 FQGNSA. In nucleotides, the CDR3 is TGTGCCAGCAGCTTCCCGCGCGGGAGACCCAAAACAGATACGCAGTATTTT. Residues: CASSFPRGRPKTDTQYF.

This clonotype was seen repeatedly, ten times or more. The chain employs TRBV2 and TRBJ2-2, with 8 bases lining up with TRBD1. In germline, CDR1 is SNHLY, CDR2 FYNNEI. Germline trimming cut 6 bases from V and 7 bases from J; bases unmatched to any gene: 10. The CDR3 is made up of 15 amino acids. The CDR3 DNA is TGTGCCAGCAGCCAAGGAGGACAGGGAAACGGGGAGCTGTTTTTT. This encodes CASSQGGQGNGELFF.

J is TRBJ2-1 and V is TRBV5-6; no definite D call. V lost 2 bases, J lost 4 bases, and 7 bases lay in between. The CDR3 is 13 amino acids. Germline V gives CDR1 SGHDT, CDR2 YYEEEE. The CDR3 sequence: CASSFVDYNEQFF. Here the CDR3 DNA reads TGTGCCAGCAGCTTCGTAGATTACAATGAGCAGTTCTTC.

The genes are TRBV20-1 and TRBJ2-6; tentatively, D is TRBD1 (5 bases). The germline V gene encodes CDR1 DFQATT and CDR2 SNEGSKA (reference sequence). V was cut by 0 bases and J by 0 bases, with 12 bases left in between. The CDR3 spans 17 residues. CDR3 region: CSAREKGIISGANVLTF. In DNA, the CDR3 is TGCAGTGCTAGAGAAAAGGGGATTATCTCTGGGGCCAACGTCCTGACTTTC.

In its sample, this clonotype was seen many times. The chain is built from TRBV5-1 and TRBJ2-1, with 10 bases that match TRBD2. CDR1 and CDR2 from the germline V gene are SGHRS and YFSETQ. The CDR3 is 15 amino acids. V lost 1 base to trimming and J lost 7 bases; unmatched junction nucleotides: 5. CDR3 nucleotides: TGCGCCAGCAGCTTGTCGCTAGCGGGAGTAAATGAGCAGTTCTTC. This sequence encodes CASSLSLAGVNEQFF.

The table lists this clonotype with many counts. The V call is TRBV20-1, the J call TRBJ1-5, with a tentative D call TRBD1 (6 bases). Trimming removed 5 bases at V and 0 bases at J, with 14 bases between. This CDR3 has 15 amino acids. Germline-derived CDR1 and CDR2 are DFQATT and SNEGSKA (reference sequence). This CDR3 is CSAGQGSNSNQPQHF. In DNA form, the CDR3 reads TGCAGTGCTGGCCAGGGGAGTAATAGCAATCAGCCCCAGCATTTT.

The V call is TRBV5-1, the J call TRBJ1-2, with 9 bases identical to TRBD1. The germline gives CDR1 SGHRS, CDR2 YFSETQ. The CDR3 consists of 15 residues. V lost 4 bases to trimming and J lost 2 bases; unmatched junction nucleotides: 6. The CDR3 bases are TGCGCCAGCAGCCTAACCGGGACAGGGAACTATGGCTACACCTTC. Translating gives CASSLTGTGNYGYTF.

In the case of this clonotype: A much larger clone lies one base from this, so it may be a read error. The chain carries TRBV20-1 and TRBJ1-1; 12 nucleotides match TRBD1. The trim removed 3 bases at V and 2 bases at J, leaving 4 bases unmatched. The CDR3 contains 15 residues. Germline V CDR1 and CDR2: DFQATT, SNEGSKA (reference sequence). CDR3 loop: CSASGTGGFNTEAFF. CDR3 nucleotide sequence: TGCAGTGCTAGCGGGACAGGGGGCTTCAACACTGAAGCTTTCTTT.

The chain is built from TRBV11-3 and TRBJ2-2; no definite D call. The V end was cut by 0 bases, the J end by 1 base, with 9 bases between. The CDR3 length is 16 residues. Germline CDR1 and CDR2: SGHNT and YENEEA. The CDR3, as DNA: TGTGCCAGCAGCTTAGATTTGTCTGGGAACACCGGGGAGCTGTTTTTT. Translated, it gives CASSLDLSGNTGELFF.

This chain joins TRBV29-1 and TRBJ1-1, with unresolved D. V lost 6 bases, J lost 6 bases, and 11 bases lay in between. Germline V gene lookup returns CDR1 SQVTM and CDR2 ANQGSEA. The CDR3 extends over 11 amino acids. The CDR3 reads CSVPQGPEAFF. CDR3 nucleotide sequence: TGCAGCGTCCCCCAAGGACCTGAAGCTTTCTTT.

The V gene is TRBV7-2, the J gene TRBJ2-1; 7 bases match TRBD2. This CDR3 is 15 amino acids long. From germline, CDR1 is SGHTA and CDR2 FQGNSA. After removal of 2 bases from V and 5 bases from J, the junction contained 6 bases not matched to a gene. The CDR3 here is CASSLPGLTNNEQFF. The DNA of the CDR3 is TGTGCCAGCAGCTTACCGGGACTAACCAACAATGAGCAGTTCTTC.

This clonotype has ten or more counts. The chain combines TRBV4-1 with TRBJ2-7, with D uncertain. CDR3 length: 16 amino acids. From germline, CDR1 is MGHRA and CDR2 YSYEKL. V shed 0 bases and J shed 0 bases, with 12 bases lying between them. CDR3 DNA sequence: TGCGCCAGCAGCCAAGAGAAGGAGAAGAACTCCTACGAGCAGTACTTC. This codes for CASSQEKEKNSYEQYF.

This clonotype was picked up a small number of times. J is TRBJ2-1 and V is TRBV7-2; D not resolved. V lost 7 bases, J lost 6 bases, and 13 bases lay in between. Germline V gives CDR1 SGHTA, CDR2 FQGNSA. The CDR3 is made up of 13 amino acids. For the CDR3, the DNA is TGTGCCAGCACCCCTTCATCCCGCAATGAGCAGTTCTTC. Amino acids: CASTPSSRNEQFF.

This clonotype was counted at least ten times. CDR3 sequence (DNA): TGTGCCAGCAGTGTGGACTCTTACAATGAGCAGTTCTTC. Protein: CASSVDSYNEQFF. The chain has TRBV6-2 or TRBV6-3 and TRBJ2-1; the D gene is possibly TRBD2 (5 bases). V lost 5 bases to trimming and J lost 4 bases, with 9 bases between them. CDR3 length equals 13 residues. From germline, CDR1 is MNHEY and CDR2 SVGEGT.

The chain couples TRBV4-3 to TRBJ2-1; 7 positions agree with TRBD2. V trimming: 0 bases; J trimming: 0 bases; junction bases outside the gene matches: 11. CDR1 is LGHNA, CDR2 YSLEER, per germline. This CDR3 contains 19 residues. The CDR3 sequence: CASSQEAGLGTNSYNEQFF. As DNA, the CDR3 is TGCGCCAGCAGCCAAGAAGCGGGTTTGGGGACTAACTCCTACAATGAGCAGTTCTTC.

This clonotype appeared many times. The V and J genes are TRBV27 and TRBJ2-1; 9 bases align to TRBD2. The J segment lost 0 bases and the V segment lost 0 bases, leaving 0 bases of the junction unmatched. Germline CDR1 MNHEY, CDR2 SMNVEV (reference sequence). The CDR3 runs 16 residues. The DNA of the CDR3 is TGTGCCAGCAGTTTATCTAGCGGGAGCTCCTACAATGAGCAGTTCTTC. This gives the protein CASSLSSGSSYNEQFF.

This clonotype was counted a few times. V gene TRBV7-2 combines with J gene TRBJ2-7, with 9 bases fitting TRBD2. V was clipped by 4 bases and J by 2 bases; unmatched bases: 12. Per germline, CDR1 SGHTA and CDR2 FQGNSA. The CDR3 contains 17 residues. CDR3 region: CASSWLAGYTNTYEQYF. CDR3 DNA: TGTGCCAGCAGCTGGCTAGCGGGGTACACTAATACCTACGAGCAGTACTTC.

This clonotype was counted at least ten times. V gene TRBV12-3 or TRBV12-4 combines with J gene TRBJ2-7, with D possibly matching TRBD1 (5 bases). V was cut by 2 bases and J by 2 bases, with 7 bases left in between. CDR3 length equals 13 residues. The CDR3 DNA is TGTGCCAGCAGTTTACAGGGCCCCTACGAGCAGTACTTC. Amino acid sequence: CASSLQGPYEQYF.

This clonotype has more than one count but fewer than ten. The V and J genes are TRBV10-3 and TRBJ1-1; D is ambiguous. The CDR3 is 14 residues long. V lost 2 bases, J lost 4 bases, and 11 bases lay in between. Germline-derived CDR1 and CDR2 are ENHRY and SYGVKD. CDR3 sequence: CAISEQAVGTEAFF. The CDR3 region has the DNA TGTGCCATCAGTGAGCAGGCGGTAGGCACTGAAGCTTTCTTT.